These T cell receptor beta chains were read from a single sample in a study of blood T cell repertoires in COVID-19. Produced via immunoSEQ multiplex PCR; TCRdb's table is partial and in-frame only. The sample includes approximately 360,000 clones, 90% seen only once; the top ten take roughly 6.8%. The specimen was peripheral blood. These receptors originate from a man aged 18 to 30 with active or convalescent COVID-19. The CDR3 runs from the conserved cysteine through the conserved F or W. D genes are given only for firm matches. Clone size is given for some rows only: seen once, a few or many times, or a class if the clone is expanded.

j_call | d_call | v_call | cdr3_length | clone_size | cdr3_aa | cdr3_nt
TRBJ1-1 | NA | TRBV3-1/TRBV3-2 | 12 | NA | CASSYPTGTAFF | TGTGCCAGCAGCTACCCGACGGGTACGGCTTTCTTT
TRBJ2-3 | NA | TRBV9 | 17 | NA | CASSVSLGRVPTDTQYF | TGTGCCAGCAGCGTGTCTCTTGGTCGGGTTCCCACAGATACGCAGTATTTT
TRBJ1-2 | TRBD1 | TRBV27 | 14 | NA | CASSPRGRGYGYTF | TGTGCCAGCAGTCCCAGGGGGCGAGGCTATGGCTACACCTTC
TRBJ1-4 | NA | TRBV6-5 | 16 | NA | CASSYSRGTANEKLFF | TGTGCCAGCAGTTACTCTCGGGGGACGGCTAATGAAAAACTGTTTTTT
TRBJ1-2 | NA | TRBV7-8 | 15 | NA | CASSLASQPNYGYTF | TGTGCCAGCAGCTTAGCGTCACAGCCGAACTATGGCTACACCTTC
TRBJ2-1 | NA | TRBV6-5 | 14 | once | CASSYATAEQQQFF | TGTGCCAGCAGTTACGCGACCGCGGAGCAGCAGCAATTCTTC
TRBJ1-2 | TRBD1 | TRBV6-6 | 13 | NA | CASTTGGAYGYTF | TGTGCCAGCACAACAGGGGGCGCGTATGGCTACACCTTC
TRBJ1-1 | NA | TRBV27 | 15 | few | CASSFFPGVATEAFF | TGTGCCAGCAGTTTTTTTCCGGGAGTTGCCACTGAAGCTTTCTTT
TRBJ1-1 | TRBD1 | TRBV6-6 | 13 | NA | CASVSQGATEAFF | TGTGCCAGCGTCTCACAGGGGGCTACTGAAGCTTTCTTT
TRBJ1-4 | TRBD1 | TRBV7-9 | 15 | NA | CASSLAAGGNEKLFF | TGTGCCAGCAGCTTAGCGGCAGGGGGTAATGAAAAACTGTTTTTT
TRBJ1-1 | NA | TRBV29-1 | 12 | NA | CSVSQANTEAFF | TGCAGCGTTTCCCAGGCGAACACTGAAGCTTTCTTT
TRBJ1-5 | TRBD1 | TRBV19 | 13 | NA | CATGQGEYQPQHF | TGTGCCACCGGACAGGGAGAATATCAGCCCCAGCATTTT
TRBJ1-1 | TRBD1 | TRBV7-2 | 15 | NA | CASSPTGQGGTEAFF | TGTGCCAGCAGCCCTACGGGACAGGGAGGCACTGAAGCTTTCTTT
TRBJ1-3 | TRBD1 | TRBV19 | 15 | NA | CASSRGTVPGNTIYF | TGTGCCAGTAGTCGGGGGACAGTCCCTGGAAACACCATATATTTT
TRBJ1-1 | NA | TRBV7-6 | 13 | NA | CASSFGGNTEAFF | TGTGCCAGCAGCTTCGGGGGTAACACTGAAGCTTTCTTT
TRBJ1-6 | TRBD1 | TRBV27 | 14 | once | CASSDRGNNSPLHF | TGTGCCAGCAGCGACAGGGGTAATAATTCACCCCTCCACTTT
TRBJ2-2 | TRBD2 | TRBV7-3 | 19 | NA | CASSLNSLAGDPNTGELFF | TGTGCCAGCAGCTTAAATTCACTAGCGGGGGACCCGAACACCGGGGAGCTGTTTTTT
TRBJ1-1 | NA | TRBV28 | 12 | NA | CASRGGNTEAFF | TGTGCCAGCCGCGGGGGGAACACTGAAGCTTTCTTT
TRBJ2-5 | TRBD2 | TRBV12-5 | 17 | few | CASGPGLAGGVWETQYF | TGTGCTAGTGGTCCTGGACTAGCGGGAGGGGTATGGGAGACCCAGTACTTC
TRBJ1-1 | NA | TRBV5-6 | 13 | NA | CASSYGADTEAFF | TGTGCCAGTAGTTATGGGGCAGACACTGAAGCTTTCTTT
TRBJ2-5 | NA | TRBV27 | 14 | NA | CASSLLEGAKTQYF | TGTGCCAGCAGTTTATTGGAGGGCGCGAAGACCCAGTACTTC
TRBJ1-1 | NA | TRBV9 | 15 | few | CASSEGRGRGTEAFF | TGTGCCAGCAGTGAGGGCCGAGGGAGAGGAACTGAAGCTTTCTTT
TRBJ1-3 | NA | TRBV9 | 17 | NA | CASSVGGNMDSGNTIYF | TGTGCCAGCAGCGTAGGAGGTAACATGGACTCTGGAAACACCATATATTTT